This T cell receptor beta chain was sequenced during a study of T-cell reconstitution after alpha-beta-depleted transplantation in children (TCRdb year 2016). Context from the whole study: Using TCR repertoire profiling, the study quantitatively followed how T-cell immune reconstitution unfolded in children after TCRalphabeta/CD19-depleted allogeneic hematopoietic cell transplantation. The paper as a whole reports these results and caveats: Hyperexpanded clone frequencies declined over subsequent months; after one year, T-cell counts and TCRbeta diversity were mostly attributed to newly produced T cells. The apparently early recovery of alphabetaT-cell counts about two months after transplant reportedly depended on only several hundred rapidly expanded clones that came from non-depleted graft cells. In some patients, the high TCRbeta diversity seen at day 60 was put down to recipient T cells and intrathymic progenitors that had survived conditioning.

Reading the label with the study, this specimen's treatment or condition is: allogeneic hematopoietic cell transplantation with graft depleted of TCRalphabeta T cells and CD19 B cells. TCRalphabeta/CD19-depleted allogeneic hematopoietic cell grafts were given to the transplant recipients, all of whom were children. V loses 3 bases of germline sequence and J loses 2 bases, and the interval between the two ends is 10 bases. The cysteine opens and the phenylalanine closes a CDR3 of 13 amino acids. Only CDR3 DNA remains: 39 bases, in frame from the first base. Sequences SQVTM (CDR1) and ANQGSEA (CDR2) are obtained from the germline V gene. In regard to this clonotype: The specificity of this receptor is unknown. Base-call qualities are not available, and no considerably larger clone is one nucleotide away.

The library was made by PCR. The sample was run on an Illumina HiSeq 2500. TCR library preparation used molecular barcoding, with unique molecular identifiers applied to normalize quantification of the TCRbeta repertoire. Through fastp at Q25 and MiXCR, TCRdb rebuilt clones from the public reads, retaining in-frame beta chains. Identical CDR3 protein sequences are pooled into one entry, listed with their most common genes and DNA. Counted in this sample were about 600,000 distinct CDR3 sequences; 10% to 15% of them appeared once. Of the sample, approximately 2% is held by the ten largest clones. Material: PBMCs, mostly from graft donor cells, obtained 360 days after TCRalphabeta/CD19-depleted stem cell transplant. The clonotype originates from a male patient aged 10 to 17 who had a stem cell transplant for acute myeloid leukemia, so the T cells may come from the graft donor. This sequence uses TRBV29-1 and TRBJ1-2; no confident D gene assignment can be made. CDR3 protein: CSVDSRSNYGYTF. The nucleotide sequence is given as TGCAGCGTTGACTCCCGAAGCAACTATGGCTACACCTTC.